What follows are 28 T cell receptor beta chains derived from one specimen sequenced in a study of CD8 T cells in Susac syndrome. cDNA came from roughly 0.53 to 1 ug RNA primed by random hexamers. TCRdb ran MiXCR on the immunoSEQ multiplex PCR reads and lists one entry per CDR3 protein. The sample records around 280,000 distinct CDR3 sequences, about 92% being singletons. The sample was CD4+ T cells from PBMCs. Every receptor here comes from a human donor with multiple sclerosis.

The chain links TRBV15 to TRBJ2-3; TRBD2 agrees at 11 bases. Germline loops: CDR1 LNHNV, CDR2 YYDKDF (reference sequence). The CDR3 is 17 residues long. V was clipped by 5 bases and J by 5 bases; unmatched bases: 12. For the CDR3, the DNA is TGTGCCACCAGCCTCCCGGAGCTAGCGGGGGGTGGAGATACGCAGTATTTT. Translated: CATSLPELAGGGDTQYF.

This sequence joins TRBV6-2 or TRBV6-3 and TRBJ2-3, with no clear D. The CDR3 is made up of 14 amino acids. Deletions cut 5 bases from V and 10 bases from J, with 19 bases between. CDR1 MNHEY and CDR2 SVGEGT come from the germline V gene. The DNA of the CDR3 is TGTGCCAGCAGTGGTCACGGTAGAGTAGTGCCGCAGTATTTT. It yields the protein CASSGHGRVVPQYF.

The chain recombines TRBV16 with TRBJ1-5, with TRBD1 identical over 9 bases. V lost 3 bases, J lost 14 bases, and 8 bases stayed unmatched. In germline, CDR1 is KGHSY, CDR2 FQNENV. CDR3 size: 13 residues. The CDR3 DNA follows: TGTGCCAGCAGCCAGGCCCGGGACAGGGCAAAGCATTTT. It translates to CASSQARDRAKHF.

The genes are TRBV10-3 and TRBJ2-7; D gene unclear. The CDR3 is 15 amino acids. Looked up from germline, CDR1 is ENHRY and CDR2 is SYGVKD. V lost 6 bases and J lost 0, with 15 bases in between. The CDR3: CAIRSGPQSSYEQYF. CDR3 nucleotides: TGTGCCATCAGGTCCGGGCCCCAGAGCTCCTACGAGCAGTACTTC.

J is TRBJ1-1 and V is TRBV20-1; 11 positions match TRBD1. This CDR3 contains 13 residues. Germline values: CDR1 DFQATT, CDR2 SNEGSKA (reference sequence). Losses at the gene ends were 5 bases for V and 5 bases for J; bases not matched to a gene: 4. The CDR3 loop is CSARGTGGTEAFF. The CDR3 DNA is TGCAGTGCTCGAGGGACAGGGGGAACTGAAGCTTTCTTT.

The chain combines TRBV11-1 with TRBJ1-3, with D possibly TRBD1 on 5 matching bases. V lost 5 bases to trimming and J lost 5 bases, with 10 bases between them. The CDR3 is 13 amino acids. CDR1 is SGHAT and CDR2 is FQDESV in the germline V gene (reference sequence). CDR3 DNA sequence: TGTGCCAGCAGCGAGACAGACCGAAACACCATATATTTT. It yields the protein CASSETDRNTIYF.

This clonotype was seen more than once but under ten times. The chain has TRBV7-9 and TRBJ2-7; D not resolved. The germline gives CDR1 SEHNR, CDR2 FQNEAQ (reference sequence). This CDR3 spans 12 amino acids. The ends were cut back, 4 bases at V and 0 bases at J, with 4 bases in the middle. The DNA for the CDR3 is TGTGCCAGCAGCTATAGCTCCTACGAGCAGTACTTC. Amino acids: CASSYSSYEQYF. Filled out from reference TRBV7-9 and TRBJ2-7, the complete variable domain reads DTGVSQNPRHKITKRGQNVTFRCDPISEHNRLYWYRQTLGQGPEFLTYFQNEAQLEKSRLLSDRFSAERPKGSFSTLEIQRTEQGDSAMYLCASSYSSYEQYFGPGTRLTVT.

CDR3 sequence reads: CASSFPRPGSYEQYF. The DNA for the CDR3 is TGTGCCAGCAGTTTCCCCCGGCCAGGGAGCTACGAGCAGTACTTC. The chain uses TRBV28 and TRBJ2-7; TRBD1 or TRBD2 may be the D gene (5 bases each). V lost 3 bases to trimming and J lost 3 bases, with 15 bases between them. Looked up from germline, CDR1 is MDHEN and CDR2 is SYDVKM. The CDR3 loop spans 15 amino acids.

The V gene is TRBV4-1, the J gene TRBJ2-7; D is unclear. Germline values: CDR1 MGHRA, CDR2 YSYEKL. Trimming pared 0 bases from V and 6 bases from J, leaving 18 bases between. The CDR3 is made up of 16 amino acids. CDR3 nucleotides: TGCGCCAGCAGCCAAGATCTTGGAAGGGTACCCTTCGAGCAGTACTTC. Protein product: CASSQDLGRVPFEQYF.

This chain uses TRBV12-5 with TRBJ2-1; TRBD2 matches 16 bases. There are 16 residues in the CDR3. Trimming removed 5 bases from V and 6 bases from J; junction bases left unmatched: 4. The V gene's germline CDR1 is LGHNT and CDR2 FRNRAP. As DNA, the CDR3 is TGTGCTAGTGGTGTGGGGACTAGCGGGAGGGGCAATGAGCAGTTCTTC. Its translation: CASGVGTSGRGNEQFF.

V and J are TRBV6-5 and TRBJ2-7; D is uncertain. CDR1 and CDR2 (germline): MNHEY, SVGAGI. There are 14 residues in the CDR3. V lost 10 bases, J lost 0 bases, and 16 bases lay in between. CDR3 coding DNA: TGTGCCACCTCATCGCCGGCAGACTCCTACGAGCAGTACTTC. Its translation is CATSSPADSYEQYF.

The chain links TRBV24-1 to TRBJ2-3, with 8 bases fitting TRBD1. V trimming: 1 base; J trimming: 8 bases; junction bases outside the gene matches: 7. Germline V gene sequence: CDR1 KGHDR, CDR2 SFDVKD. This CDR3 has 15 residues. The DNA of the CDR3 is TGTGCCACCAGTGATTTTGGGACAGGCAAGACTACGCAGTATTTT. It yields the protein CATSDFGTGKTTQYF.

V is TRBV7-8 and J is TRBJ1-4; maybe TRBD1 (5 bases). This CDR3 is 15 amino acids long. Trimming left V 5 bases short and J 6 bases short, with 16 bases between. The germline V gene has CDR1 SGHVS and CDR2 FQNEAQ. The CDR3 loop reads CASSPTGGGYEKLFF. DNA for the CDR3: TGTGCCAGCAGCCCAACCGGGGGGGGATATGAAAAACTGTTTTTT.

This clonotype came up once. This chain joins TRBV4-2 and TRBJ2-6; the D gene could be TRBD1 or TRBD2 (5 bases each). CDR1 is LGHNA and CDR2 is YNFKEQ in the germline V gene. The V and J ends lost 0 bases and 1 base respectively, with 10 bases between them. CDR3 size: 17 residues. CDR3 sequence (DNA): TGTGCCAGCAGCCAAGACGGGACGGCTTCTGGGGCCAACGTCCTGACTTTC. Translated, it gives CASSQDGTASGANVLTF.

This sequence joins TRBV19 and TRBJ1-3; weak D call: TRBD1 (5 bases). Germline V gene sequence: CDR1 LNHDA, CDR2 SQIVND (reference sequence). V lost 3 bases and J lost 2, with 14 bases in between. The CDR3 totals 16 residues. CDR3 in DNA: TGTGCCAGTAGTATGGCAGGGATTGGAGCTGGAAACACCATATATTTT. It is translated as CASSMAGIGAGNTIYF.

The chain carries TRBV7-8 and TRBJ2-6; 9 bases line up with TRBD1. Trimming removed 8 bases from V and 4 bases from J; junction bases left unmatched: 6. The germline gives CDR1 SGHVS, CDR2 FQNEAQ. The CDR3 contains 15 residues. The CDR3 nucleotides are TGTGCCAGCTCGGGGGACAGGGCCGGGGCCAACGTCCTGACTTTC. Translating it yields CASSGDRAGANVLTF. Combining the CDR3 with reference TRBV7-8 and TRBJ2-6 gives the whole variable domain GAGVSQSPRYKVAKRGQDVALRCDPISGHVSLFWYQQALGQGPEFLTYFQNEAQLDKSGLPSDRFFAERPEGSVSTLKIQRTQQEDSAVYLCASSGDRAGANVLTFGAGSRLTVL.

This clonotype was picked up one time. The chain carries TRBV3-1 and TRBJ1-2; 8 bases line up with TRBD1. Germline CDR1 and CDR2: LGHDT and YNNKEL (reference sequence). The CDR3 totals 15 residues. Unmatched junction bases numbered 7, after V lost 0 bases and J lost 7 bases. The CDR3 spells CASSQDATGGRGYTF. The CDR3 DNA sequence: TGTGCCAGCAGCCAAGATGCTACAGGGGGACGTGGCTACACCTTC.

The gene calls are TRBV9 and TRBJ2-1; 9 nucleotides align to TRBD1. Germline lookup yields CDR1 SGDLS and CDR2 YYNGEE. The CDR3 is 15 amino acids. V was clipped by 3 bases and J by 4 bases; unmatched bases: 5. In DNA, the CDR3 is TGTGCCAGCAGCGCCGGGACAGGGAAGTACAATGAGCAGTTCTTC. Protein: CASSAGTGKYNEQFF.

This clonotype appeared a single time. The chain links TRBV12-3 or TRBV12-4 to TRBJ2-7, with D perhaps assigned TRBD1 or TRBD2 (6 bases each). V dropped 8 bases and J dropped 3 bases, with 17 bases sitting between them. The CDR3 has 14 amino acids. CDR3 residues: CASRETQGNYEQYF. CDR3 sequence (DNA): TGTGCCAGCCGGGAGACACAGGGAAACTACGAGCAGTACTTC.

The chain joins TRBV5-1 to TRBJ1-1; D gene uncertain. Trimming cost V 0 bases and J 1 base, with 10 bases left between them. The CDR3 has 15 amino acids. In germline, CDR1 is SGHRS, CDR2 YFSETQ. CDR3 region: CASSLDGYENTEAFF. The CDR3 nucleotides read TGCGCCAGCAGCTTGGACGGGTATGAGAACACTGAAGCTTTCTTT.

The chain uses TRBV6-6 and TRBJ2-5; 9 bases line up with TRBD1. The CDR3 is made up of 15 amino acids. J was trimmed by 5 bases and V by 0 bases; bases with no gene match: 4. Germline-derived CDR1 and CDR2 are MNHNY and SVGAGI (reference sequence). Here the CDR3 DNA reads TGTGCCAGCAGTTACTCGGACAGGGGTGGGGAGACCCAGTACTTC. This encodes CASSYSDRGGETQYF.

This clonotype was observed a handful of times. V gene TRBV29-1 combines with J gene TRBJ1-1; a possible D gene is TRBD1 (5 bases). CDR1 is SQVTM and CDR2 is ANQGSEA in the germline V gene. The CDR3 contains 14 residues. Trimming left V 6 bases short and J 5 bases short, with 19 bases between. In nucleotides, the CDR3 is TGCAGCGTCGAAAATTGGGGCACGGAGACTGAAGCTTTCTTT. Amino acids: CSVENWGTETEAFF.

The rearrangement joins TRBV5-1 to TRBJ2-5; 7 positions agree with TRBD1. Germline V gene sequence: CDR1 SGHRS, CDR2 YFSETQ. This CDR3 spans 14 amino acids. V lost 4 bases to trimming and J lost 1 base; unmatched junction nucleotides: 4. CDR3 residues: CASSVGQPQETQYF. CDR3 DNA: TGCGCCAGCAGCGTGGGACAGCCCCAAGAGACCCAGTACTTC.

The chain is built from TRBV20-1 and TRBJ2-1; 8 positions agree with TRBD1. V was clipped by 5 bases and J by 5 bases; unmatched bases: 2. Germline V gene sequence: CDR1 DFQATT, CDR2 SNEGSKA (reference sequence). The CDR3 length is 12 residues. The CDR3 spells CSARQGHNEQFF. CDR3 nucleotide sequence: TGCAGTGCTCGACAGGGGCACAATGAGCAGTTCTTC.

This chain connects TRBV5-1 to TRBJ2-2; 9 bases are a match to TRBD2. The CDR3 extends over 16 amino acids. Germline CDR1 SGHRS, CDR2 YFSETQ. V trimming: 0 bases; J trimming: 2 bases; junction bases outside the gene matches: 2. The CDR3 region has the DNA TGCGCCAGCAGCTTGGTAGCGGGGGCTAACACCGGGGAGCTGTTTTTT. It specifies CASSLVAGANTGELFF.

J is TRBJ1-4 and V is TRBV2; tentatively, D is TRBD1 (5 bases). Trimming cost V 2 bases and J 2 bases, with 12 bases left between them. The CDR3 has 16 amino acids. Germline V gene data show CDR1 as SNHLY and CDR2 as FYNNEI. CDR3 protein: CASSEWGTATNEKLFF. Here the CDR3 DNA reads TGTGCCAGCAGTGAATGGGGGACGGCTACTAATGAAAAACTGTTTTTT.

The chain carries TRBV7-2 and TRBJ2-7, with 7 positions matching TRBD2. This CDR3 is built from 13 residues. Germline trimming cut 5 bases from V and 6 bases from J; bases unmatched to any gene: 7. In germline, CDR1 is SGHTA, CDR2 FQGNSA. The CDR3 here is CASSAPASGEQYF. For the CDR3, the DNA is TGTGCCAGCAGCGCCCCGGCTAGCGGCGAGCAGTACTTC.

This clonotype was counted a few times. Sequence at one end of the junction differs from germline and may be a read error. The chain combines TRBV7-9 with TRBJ2-1, with D unresolved. This CDR3 comprises 13 residues. In germline, CDR1 is SEHNR, CDR2 FQNEAQ (reference sequence). The CDR3 spells CASSLGSYNEQFF. The CDR3 nucleotides are TGTGCCAGCAGTTTAGGCTCCTACAATGAGCAGTTCTTC.